The 30 T cell receptor beta chains presented below share a single source sample, sequenced in a study of blood T cell repertoires in COVID-19. Clones were read by immunoSEQ multiplex PCR, and TCRdb kept only the in-frame ones, dropping some. The sample comprises about 170,000 clones, just over 90% of which are singletons, and roughly 5% rests with the top ten. Sample: peripheral blood. The receptors come from a man aged 18 to 30 with COVID-19, enrolled during active disease.

This chain links TRBV28 with TRBJ2-7, with D uncertain. CDR3 length: 14 amino acids. CDR1 is MDHEN, CDR2 SYDVKM, per germline. Trimming removed 10 bases at V and 1 base at J, with 17 bases between. CDR3 coding DNA: TGTGCCACCGAGGAAGACCGACGGTCCTACGAGCAGTACTTC. Residues: CATEEDRRSYEQYF.

V usage is TRBV7-8 and J usage is TRBJ2-7; no definite D call. V dropped 2 bases and J dropped 2 bases, with 10 bases sitting between them. CDR1 and CDR2 (germline): SGHVS, FQNEAQ. This CDR3 has 14 residues. The CDR3 sequence is CASSLSPGTYEQYF. The CDR3 DNA reads as TGTGCCAGCAGCTTAAGCCCGGGTACCTACGAGCAGTACTTC.

The V call is TRBV28, the J call TRBJ1-1; possible D gene TRBD1, 5 bases. The CDR3 extends over 15 amino acids. V gave up 5 bases and J gave up 3 bases, with 16 bases separating them. Germline V gives CDR1 MDHEN, CDR2 SYDVKM. The CDR3 sequence: CASSRTGGMYTEAFF. The CDR3 nucleotides read TGTGCCAGCAGTCGGACGGGGGGGATGTACACTGAAGCTTTCTTT.

The V gene is TRBV27, the J gene TRBJ2-1; D not certain. The V gene lost 5 bases and the J gene lost 4 bases, with 9 bases spanning the gap. Germline V gene sequence: CDR1 MNHEY, CDR2 SMNVEV (reference sequence). The CDR3 sequence is 13 residues long. The CDR3, as DNA: TGTGCCAGCAGTCCGAACGAGTACAATGAGCAGTTCTTC. Translation: CASSPNEYNEQFF.

The rearrangement links TRBV19 to TRBJ2-3; D is undetermined. The CDR3 runs to 13 residues. CDR1 and CDR2 from the germline V gene are LNHDA and SQIVND (reference sequence). The V gene lost 3 bases and the J gene lost 3 bases, with 7 bases spanning the gap. The CDR3 is CASSMAGTDTQYF. Written as DNA, the CDR3 is TGTGCCAGTAGTATGGCCGGGACAGATACGCAGTATTTT.

This clone occurred once. J is TRBJ1-1 and V is TRBV6-2 or TRBV6-3; 8 nucleotides agree with TRBD1. From germline, CDR1 is MNHEY and CDR2 SVGEGT. V shed 5 bases and J 3 bases; nucleotides not matched to a gene: 8. This CDR3 region has 15 residues. This chain's CDR3 is CASSTNRGRDTEAFF. In DNA form, the CDR3 reads TGTGCCAGCAGTACAAACAGGGGGAGGGACACTGAAGCTTTCTTT.

J is TRBJ2-7 and V is TRBV9; D might be TRBD2 (5 bases). CDR3 length: 14 amino acids. Trimming removed 0 bases from V and 3 bases from J, with 10 bases in between. Germline loops: CDR1 SGDLS, CDR2 YYNGEE. CDR3 nucleotides: TGTGCCAGCAGCGTAGCTAGCAGTAACTACGAGCAGTACTTC. This gives the protein CASSVASSNYEQYF. The full variable domain, its missing parts supplied by reference TRBV9 and TRBJ2-7, is DSGVTQTPKHLITATGQRVTLRCSPRSGDLSVYWYQQSLDQGLQFLIQYYNGEERAKGNILERFSAQQFPDLHSELNLSSLELGDSALYFCASSVASSNYEQYFGPGTRLTVT.

The chain combines TRBV4-3 with TRBJ1-2; 9 bases are a match to TRBD1. V lost 1 base and J lost 2; bases outside the gene matches: 11. CDR3 length equals 18 residues. Germline loops: CDR1 LGHNA, CDR2 YSLEER. The CDR3, as DNA: TGCGCCAGCAGCCAAGTGCCGACAGGGGGAGTCAGGAACTATGGCTACACCTTC. This codes for CASSQVPTGGVRNYGYTF.

The chain has TRBV28 and TRBJ1-2, with D possibly TRBD1 on 6 matching bases. Trimming took 1 base from V and 5 from J, leaving 14 bases between them. The CDR3 loop spans 15 amino acids. The V gene's germline CDR1 is MDHEN and CDR2 SYDVKM. CDR3 nucleotides: TGTGCCAGCAGTTTATTAGGGACAAGAGATTATGGCTACACCTTC. Its translation is CASSLLGTRDYGYTF.

The chain joins TRBV6-2 or TRBV6-3 to TRBJ2-4; 8 bases map to TRBD1. The trim removed 6 bases at V and 11 bases at J, leaving 9 bases unmatched. CDR3 length: 13 residues. Germline CDR1 and CDR2: MNHEY and SVGEGT. Here the CDR3 reads CASSPGTGPFQYF. CDR3 DNA: TGTGCCAGCAGCCCCGGGACAGGTCCCTTTCAGTACTTC.

J is TRBJ1-6 and V is TRBV7-9, with 7 positions matching TRBD1. V shed 5 bases and J 9 bases; nucleotides not matched to a gene: 13. The CDR3 loop spans 16 amino acids. Per germline, CDR1 SEHNR and CDR2 FQNEAQ (reference sequence). The CDR3 DNA reads TGTGCCAGCAGCCAGCCCCGGGGCAGGGGGTCTTCACCCCTCCACTTT. Translating gives CASSQPRGRGSSPLHF.

The rearrangement joins TRBV7-9 to TRBJ1-2; no firm D call. CDR3 length equals 15 residues. Germline V gene sequence: CDR1 SEHNR, CDR2 FQNEAQ (reference sequence). The V end was cut by 4 bases, the J end by 1 base, with 13 bases between. The CDR3 region is CASSSRYSGNYGYTF. The DNA for the CDR3 is TGTGCCAGCAGCTCCCGGTATAGTGGTAACTATGGCTACACCTTC.

The V gene is TRBV5-4, the J gene TRBJ2-1; D not certain. Germline CDR1 SGHNT, CDR2 YYREEE (reference sequence). The CDR3 extends over 12 amino acids. V was pared by 4 bases and J by 10 bases, with 12 bases between. CDR3 DNA sequence: TGTGCCAGCAGCCTACAGTCTCGCGAGCAGTTCTTC. Protein sequence: CASSLQSREQFF.

The chain combines TRBV18 with TRBJ2-3; D may be TRBD2 (5 bases). The V gene's germline CDR1 is KGHSH and CDR2 LQKENI. Trimming pared 0 bases from V and 0 bases from J, leaving 10 bases between. This CDR3 region has 16 residues. CDR3 sequence (DNA): TGTGCCAGCTCACCACCGCGAGGGTCTAGCACAGATACGCAGTATTTT. Its translation is CASSPPRGSSTDTQYF.

The genes are TRBV9 and TRBJ1-3; 8 bases are shared with TRBD1. The CDR3 consists of 15 residues. The J segment lost 4 bases and the V segment lost 2 bases, leaving 5 bases of the junction unmatched. Germline CDR1 SGDLS, CDR2 YYNGEE. CDR3 region: CASSVQTGVGNTIYF. The CDR3 DNA reads TGTGCCAGCAGCGTCCAGACAGGGGTCGGAAACACCATATATTTT.

The chain has TRBV19 and TRBJ2-7; the D gene is possibly TRBD1 (6 bases). Germline loops: CDR1 LNHDA, CDR2 SQIVND (reference sequence). The CDR3 covers 17 residues. Trimming stripped 2 bases from V and 4 bases from J, with 21 bases between. The CDR3 DNA is TGTGCCAGTAGTATACTACCCTCATGGCAGGGGAGATACGAGCAGTACTTC. This codes for CASSILPSWQGRYEQYF.

The chain joins TRBV10-3 to TRBJ1-5, with TRBD1 matching over 10 bases. Germline V CDR1 and CDR2: ENHRY, SYGVKD. The CDR3 covers 14 residues. The ends lost 6 bases at V and 7 bases at J; junction bases unmatched: 6. CDR3 nucleotide sequence: TGTGCCATCAGCGCGAGGACAGGGGGACAGCCCCAGCATTTT. Translated, it gives CAISARTGGQPQHF.

The chain carries TRBV18 and TRBJ2-1, with D possibly being TRBD2 (5 bases). This CDR3 contains 17 residues. The V gene's germline CDR1 is KGHSH and CDR2 LQKENI. V dropped 0 bases and J dropped 0 bases, with 12 bases sitting between them. The CDR3 DNA sequence: TGTGCCAGCTCACCACCCGTGGGAGCCCGCTCCTACAATGAGCAGTTCTTC. Translating gives CASSPPVGARSYNEQFF.

This chain uses TRBV19 with TRBJ1-1, with TRBD1 matching over 11 bases. This CDR3 spans 15 amino acids. Germline CDR1 and CDR2: LNHDA and SQIVND (reference sequence). V shed 5 bases and J 2 bases; nucleotides not matched to a gene: 4. CDR3 region: CASSVGTGGNTEAFF. The CDR3 bases are TGTGCCAGTAGTGTCGGGACAGGGGGTAACACTGAAGCTTTCTTT.

CDR3 residues: CAIRDRVYEQYF. The DNA for the CDR3 is TGTGCCATCCGGGACAGGGTCTACGAGCAGTACTTC. The V gene is TRBV10-3, the J gene TRBJ2-7; 9 nucleotides agree with TRBD1. Germline CDR1 ENHRY, CDR2 SYGVKD. J was trimmed by 3 bases and V by 8 bases; bases with no gene match: 2. CDR3 length equals 12 residues.

This chain connects TRBV11-2 to TRBJ1-6; D might be TRBD1 (5 bases). The CDR3 is 17 amino acids. Germline CDR1 SGHAT, CDR2 FQNNGV. Trimming pared 0 bases from V and 9 bases from J, leaving 18 bases between. The CDR3 DNA reads TGTGCCAGCAGCTTAGATCTTGCAATAGGGGCGAGTTCACCCCTCCACTTT. It encodes CASSLDLAIGASSPLHF.

The rearrangement joins TRBV7-9 to TRBJ2-7; D unresolved. There are 13 residues in the CDR3. Germline V gene lookup returns CDR1 SEHNR and CDR2 FQNEAQ (reference sequence). The germline V and J ends were trimmed by 6 bases and 3 bases, with 12 bases remaining between them. The DNA for the CDR3 is TGTGCCAGCAGTCCCCCCGAGTTCTACGAGCAGTACTTC. This encodes CASSPPEFYEQYF.

The genes are TRBV19 and TRBJ2-3, with 10 bases matching TRBD2. The CDR3 sequence is 16 residues long. Germline V gene lookup returns CDR1 LNHDA and CDR2 SQIVND (reference sequence). V was pared by 3 bases and J by 4 bases, with 7 bases of the junction left unmatched. The CDR3 protein is CASSMQAGGPSDTQYF. CDR3 DNA: TGTGCCAGTAGTATGCAAGCGGGAGGGCCGTCAGATACGCAGTATTTT.

This chain joins TRBV29-1 and TRBJ2-1; 9 bases are a match to TRBD2. J lost 2 bases, V lost 7 bases, and 9 bases had no gene match. The germline V gene has CDR1 SQVTM and CDR2 ANQGSEA. This CDR3 region has 15 residues. The CDR3 coding sequence is TGCAGCGGCCGACTAGCGGATTCCCCCTACAATGAGCAGTTCTTC. This encodes CSGRLADSPYNEQFF.

This sequence joins TRBV10-2 and TRBJ1-2; the match to TRBD1 covers 9 bases. Germline V gene data show CDR1 as WSHSY and CDR2 as SAAADI. V dropped 7 bases and J dropped 5; count of bases not matched to a gene: 2. This CDR3 has 12 residues. CDR3 DNA: TGCGCCAGCAAGGGACAGGGATATGGCTACACCTTC. Its protein is CASKGQGYGYTF.

This clone was detected a few times. This chain links TRBV5-6 with TRBJ2-1; 9 bases agree with TRBD2. The CDR3 has 15 amino acids. Germline V gene sequence: CDR1 SGHDT, CDR2 YYEEEE. The junction had 5 bases not matched to a gene; V was cut back by 0 bases and J by 7 bases. This CDR3 is CASSLGGRAGNEQFF. The CDR3 DNA reads TGTGCCAGCAGCTTGGGCGGGAGGGCTGGTAATGAGCAGTTCTTC.

The chain links TRBV9 to TRBJ1-2; D possibly corresponds to TRBD1 (5 bases). CDR1 and CDR2 (germline): SGDLS, YYNGEE. This CDR3 contains 13 residues. V was cut by 0 bases and J by 2 bases, with 5 bases left in between. The CDR3 DNA is TGTGCCAGCAGCGTAGACAGGAACTATGGCTACACCTTC. Its protein is CASSVDRNYGYTF.

A single count supports this clone. This sequence joins TRBV5-1 and TRBJ2-1; 12 bases fit TRBD2. The CDR3 sequence is 17 residues long. Trimming cost V 4 bases and J 8 bases; bases outside gene matches: 13. The V gene's germline CDR1 is SGHRS and CDR2 YFSETQ. CDR3 amino acids: CASSHWTSGTYRDEQFF. The CDR3 DNA sequence: TGCGCCAGCAGCCACTGGACTAGCGGGACCTACAGGGATGAGCAGTTCTTC. The entire variable domain, with the rest obtained from reference TRBV5-1 and TRBJ2-1, is as follows: KAGVTQTPRYLIKTRGQQVTLSCSPISGHRSVSWYQQTPGQGLQFLFEYFSETQRNKGNFPGRFSGRQFSNSRSEMNVSTLELGDSALYLCASSHWTSGTYRDEQFFGPGTRLTVL.

A single count supports this clone. This rearrangement joins TRBV5-1 to TRBJ2-7, with D tentatively TRBD2 (6 bases). CDR3 length equals 14 residues. CDR1 and CDR2 (germline): SGHRS, YFSETQ. V was cut by 0 bases and J by 3 bases, with 10 bases left in between. The CDR3 protein is CASSLAGTDYEQYF. The CDR3 DNA is TGCGCCAGCAGCTTGGCAGGGACTGACTACGAGCAGTACTTC.

The V gene is TRBV27, the J gene TRBJ1-4; D is uncertain. In germline, CDR1 is MNHEY, CDR2 SMNVEV (reference sequence). The CDR3 runs 12 residues. V lost 5 bases to trimming and J lost 10 bases, with 11 bases between them. CDR3 protein: CASSTSRGKLFF. The CDR3, as DNA: TGTGCCAGCAGTACTTCCCGGGGAAAACTGTTTTTT.